This TCR beta chain was captured in a study of CD8 T cells in ankylosing spondylitis. Findings and caveats of the study: Earlier authors reported some of these motif variants in reactive arthritis synovial fluid and blood.

Making the TCR beta libraries involved quantitative 5'-RACE with molecular barcodes. Each CDR3 protein is one row after TCRdb ran MiXCR on the 5' RACE reads. The sample records roughly 220,000 distinct CDR3 sequences, 10% being singletons. This clonotype occurred many times. Its antigen is not identified. This CDR3 is built from 15 residues. Germline V gene lookup returns CDR1 SGHVS and CDR2 FNYEAQ. The germline V and J ends were trimmed by 5 bases and 8 bases, with 18 bases remaining between them. The receptor was isolated from a male donor with ankylosing spondylitis or in good health (not recorded which). The rearrangement uses TRBV7-6 and TRBJ1-4; the D gene is possibly TRBD1 (6 bases). Sequencing was done on a sample of blood, either unsorted or a sorted T cell fraction (not recorded which). CDR3 in amino acids: CASSRNHGQGEKLFF. CDR3 coding DNA: TGTGCCAGCAGCCGGAATCATGGGCAGGGGGAAAAACTGTTTTTT.